The rows below give T cell receptor beta chains drawn from one sample of a study of control samples from healthy donors and cancer patients. Using immunoSEQ multiplex PCR, the repertoire was profiled, and TCRdb retains in-frame clones only, with some absent. The table shows about 140,000 clones, with roughly 89% occurring only once. Sequenced input: blood. The receptors were sampled from a man aged 25-40 years in good health. The conserved cysteine and the conserved F or W are not part of the CDR3 here.

14	TRBV18	TRBJ2-7	ASSQYLTSGSYEQY
15	TRBV7-2	TRBJ2-5	ASSLALGTTFQETQY
13	TRBV6-6	TRBJ1-1	ASSQTGGAGAEAF
12	TRBV6-6	TRBJ2-7	ASSYSTESYEQY
11	TRBV19	TRBJ2-1	ASSIDRGGEQF
9	TRBV28	TRBJ1-1	ASSLFGEAF
16	TRBV7-2	TRBJ2-7	ASSPQTSGRGNPYEQY
13	TRBV28	TRBJ2-1	ASSSLAGLVHEQF
13	TRBV4-1	TRBJ1-3	ASSRRQGVGNTIY
12	TRBV7-9	TRBJ1-6	ASSPRGGDSPLH
11	TRBV30	TRBJ1-1	AWRVGMNTEAF
13	TRBV9	TRBJ2-1	ASSVGPISYNEQF
12	TRBV6-5	TRBJ1-2	ASSSQGARYGYT
13	TRBV28	TRBJ2-7	ASSFITSGSYEQY
10	TRBV29-1	TRBJ1-1	SVEDQGREAF
18	TRBV4-1	TRBJ2-1	ASSQGGTSGPNRVWNEQF
12	TRBV6-5	TRBJ1-2	ASIQGALNYGYT
11	TRBV29-1	TRBJ1-2	SVVFLQNGPDT
13	TRBV5-4	TRBJ1-2	ASSLVGGFDYGYT
15	TRBV27	TRBJ2-2	ASSPSRLAANTGELF